The 30 T cell receptor beta chains below were found in one sample sequenced in a study of cytomegalovirus exposure and HLA in healthy donors. Here immunoSEQ multiplex PCR was the method, and the copy in TCRdb shows in-frame clones only, minus some. This sample has 150,000 to 200,000 clones, with less than 90% found just once. Sequences were obtained from PBMCs. The source is a woman in her late teens or twenties in good health and CMV-seronegative.

This clone was detected only once. The chain combines TRBV19 with TRBJ1-1; D may be TRBD1 (6 bases). This CDR3 contains 13 residues. Germline assignment: CDR1 LNHDA and CDR2 SQIVND (reference sequence). Trimming stripped 2 bases from V and 3 bases from J, with 7 bases between. The CDR3 reads CASSITGYTEAFF. The CDR3 region has the DNA TGTGCCAGTAGTATAACAGGGTACACTGAAGCTTTCTTT.

The genes are TRBV5-6 and TRBJ2-1; 7 bases fit TRBD2. The CDR3 is made up of 15 amino acids. Germline V gene lookup returns CDR1 SGHDT and CDR2 YYEEEE. V lost 2 bases to trimming and J lost 5 bases; unmatched junction nucleotides: 7. The CDR3 nucleotides read TGTGCCAGCAGCTTTGAGCGGGGAGAAAACAATGAGCAGTTCTTC. Its protein product is CASSFERGENNEQFF.

This clone was counted a single time. This chain uses TRBV5-4 with TRBJ1-5, with a possible D match to TRBD1 (5 bases). The CDR3 runs 14 residues. The germline V gene has CDR1 SGHNT and CDR2 YYREEE (reference sequence). Trimming stripped 0 bases from V and 8 bases from J, with 12 bases between. Here the CDR3 DNA reads TGTGCCAGCAGCTTGGGGGGGGTTGGGGAGCCCCAGCATTTT. Its protein is CASSLGGVGEPQHF. Variable domain in full (rest from reference TRBV5-4 and TRBJ1-5): ETGVTQSPTHLIKTRGQQVTLRCSSQSGHNTVSWYQQALGQGPQFIFQYYREEENGRGNFPPRFSGLQFPNYSSELNVNALELDDSALYLCASSLGGVGEPQHFGDGTRLSIL.

The chain carries TRBV29-1 and TRBJ1-2; maybe TRBD1 (6 bases). The V end lost 3 bases, the J end lost 4 bases, and 9 bases lay between the germline ends. The CDR3 contains 12 residues. The germline CDR1 and CDR2 sequences are SQVTM and ANQGSEA. Here the CDR3 reads CSVDVGGYGYTF. In DNA form, the CDR3 reads TGCAGCGTTGATGTAGGGGGCTATGGCTACACCTTC.

This sequence joins TRBV7-2 and TRBJ1-1; D is possibly TRBD1 (6 bases). The CDR3 loop spans 15 amino acids. Trimming stripped 1 base from V and 0 bases from J, with 9 bases between. Germline V gives CDR1 SGHTA, CDR2 FQGNSA. The CDR3 DNA sequence: TGTGCCAGCAGCTTAGTAGGACAGATGAACACTGAAGCTTTCTTT. Its protein is CASSLVGQMNTEAFF. Using reference TRBV7-2 and TRBJ1-1 for the parts outside the CDR3, the full variable domain is GAGVSQSPSNKVTEKGKDVELRCDPISGHTALYWYRQSLGQGLEFLIYFQGNSAPDKSGLPSDRFSAERTGGSVSTLTIQRTQQEDSAVYLCASSLVGQMNTEAFFGQGTRLTVV.

The rearrangement uses TRBV5-6 and TRBJ2-2; TRBD1 matches at 7 bases. Germline CDR1 reads SGHDT; CDR2 reads YYEEEE. V dropped 4 bases and J dropped 6; count of bases not matched to a gene: 3. The CDR3 is made up of 13 amino acids. The CDR3 region is CASSRTGAGELFF. In DNA, the CDR3 is TGTGCCAGCAGCCGAACAGGGGCCGGGGAGCTGTTTTTT.

CDR3 residues: CASSLREESYTF. The CDR3 nucleotides read TGTGCCAGCAGCTTGAGGGAAGAGAGCTACACCTTC. V usage is TRBV7-9 and J usage is TRBJ1-2; D is uncertain. CDR3 length: 12 amino acids. The germline V gene has CDR1 SEHNR and CDR2 FQNEAQ (reference sequence). Trimming removed 3 bases at V and 9 bases at J, with 11 bases between.

This chain uses TRBV5-4 with TRBJ1-3; TRBD1 aligns across 11 bases. Germline V gives CDR1 SGHNT, CDR2 YYREEE (reference sequence). The V and J ends lost 4 bases and 4 bases, in that order; junction bases with no gene match: 13. The CDR3 covers 18 residues. The CDR3 DNA follows: TGTGCCAGCAGCGCCGGACAGGGGGCTCTCCAAATCGGAAACACCATATATTTT. Its translation: CASSAGQGALQIGNTIYF.

The V call is TRBV30, the J call TRBJ1-1; TRBD1 is a possible D gene (5 bases). The CDR3 loop spans 11 amino acids. V shed 5 bases and J shed 5 bases, with 9 bases lying between them. Germline-derived CDR1 and CDR2 are GTSNPN and SVGIG (reference sequence). The CDR3 region is CAWGDFTEAFF. DNA for the CDR3: TGTGCCTGGGGGGACTTTACTGAAGCTTTCTTT.

Only a few counts were recorded for this clone. This chain joins TRBV5-4 and TRBJ1-1; perhaps TRBD1 as D (6 bases). Trimming left V 0 bases short and J 6 bases short, with 9 bases between. Germline CDR1 SGHNT, CDR2 YYREEE (reference sequence). The CDR3 length is 13 residues. The CDR3 reads CASSLVGQSEAFF. The CDR3 DNA sequence: TGTGCCAGCAGCTTGGTCGGACAGTCTGAAGCTTTCTTT.

This clone was seen more than once but under ten times. This chain links TRBV7-3 with TRBJ1-1; TRBD1 is a possible D gene (6 bases). The ends were cut back, 7 bases at V and 2 bases at J, with 11 bases in the middle. CDR3 length: 13 residues. Germline V CDR1 and CDR2: SGHTA, FQGTGA. The CDR3 DNA reads TGTGCCAGCACAACCAGGGGCAACACTGAAGCTTTCTTT. Its translation is CASTTRGNTEAFF.

CDR3 protein: CASSLLGTPNTEAFF. Here the CDR3 DNA reads TGCGCCAGCAGCTTGTTAGGGACACCGAACACTGAAGCTTTCTTT. The chain recombines TRBV5-1 with TRBJ1-1, with TRBD1 as a possible D gene (6 bases). The CDR3 spans 15 residues. The V gene's germline CDR1 is SGHRS and CDR2 YFSETQ. The V end was cut by 1 base, the J end by 1 base, with 11 bases between.

The chain joins TRBV5-5 to TRBJ1-2; 8 bases line up with TRBD1. With 4 bases clipped from V and 6 bases from J, the junction kept 17 bases outside the gene matches. Per germline, CDR1 SGHKS and CDR2 YYEKEE (reference sequence). The CDR3 sequence is 17 residues long. The CDR3 DNA reads as TGTGCCAGCAGCCCAACAAGGACAGGGAGGGTGTTAGATGGCTACACCTTC. Amino acids: CASSPTRTGRVLDGYTF.

The chain is built from TRBV7-2 and TRBJ2-3; the D is unclear. CDR1 is SGHTA, CDR2 FQGNSA, per germline. The CDR3 runs to 15 residues. V lost 1 base and J 6 bases, leaving 14 bases between the germline ends. CDR3 coding DNA: TGTGCCAGCAGCTTAGGGTTCTCCTTGGGCGATACGCAGTATTTT. This translates into CASSLGFSLGDTQYF.

V and J are TRBV7-2 and TRBJ1-3; 10 bases are shared with TRBD1. CDR3 size: 15 residues. V lost 6 bases to trimming and J lost 4 bases; unmatched junction nucleotides: 6. CDR1 is SGHTA and CDR2 is FQGNSA in the germline V gene. The CDR3 loop is CASRGTGVRGNTIYF. CDR3 nucleotide sequence: TGTGCCAGCAGGGGGACAGGGGTTCGAGGAAACACCATATATTTT.

The V call is TRBV5-4, the J call TRBJ2-7; 7 nucleotides align to TRBD1. CDR3 length: 15 amino acids. J lost 2 bases, V lost 3 bases, and 8 bases had no gene match. The germline gives CDR1 SGHNT, CDR2 YYREEE (reference sequence). The CDR3 nucleotides are TGTGCCAGCAGCTCCCTTCACAGGGGAGCCTACGAGCAGTACTTC. The encoded protein is CASSSLHRGAYEQYF.

In its sample, this clone was seen once. The chain couples TRBV13 to TRBJ2-6, with D tentatively TRBD2 (6 bases). V was trimmed by 3 bases and J by 0 bases, leaving 18 bases between them. From germline, CDR1 is PRHDT and CDR2 FYEKMQ (reference sequence). The CDR3 sequence is 19 residues long. CDR3 DNA: TGTGCCAGCAGCTTTGGGGGGAGGCTGATCTCCTCTGGGGCCAACGTCCTGACTTTC. Encoded protein: CASSFGGRLISSGANVLTF. The full variable domain, in which reference TRBV13 and TRBJ2-6 provide the parts outside the CDR3, is AAGVIQSPRHLIKEKRETATLKCYPIPRHDTVYWYQQGPGQDPQFLISFYEKMQSDKGSIPDRFSAQQFSDYHSELNMSSLELGDSALYFCASSFGGRLISSGANVLTFGAGSRLTVL.

This chain connects TRBV13 to TRBJ2-7; 7 nucleotides agree with TRBD1. The CDR3 covers 13 residues. Germline CDR1 is PRHDT and CDR2 is FYEKMQ (reference sequence). The J segment lost 6 bases and the V segment lost 4 bases, leaving 6 bases of the junction unmatched. The CDR3 DNA reads as TGTGCCAGCAGCTCGGGACAGCTTCCCGAGCAGTACTTC. Protein: CASSSGQLPEQYF.

The rearrangement links TRBV27 to TRBJ2-3; D perhaps matches TRBD2 (5 bases). CDR1 and CDR2 from the germline V gene are MNHEY and SMNVEV (reference sequence). This CDR3 is built from 13 residues. The V gene lost 8 bases and the J gene lost 4 bases, with 13 bases spanning the gap. CDR3 residues: CASFGLASDTQYF. The CDR3 nucleotides are TGTGCCAGCTTTGGGCTAGCTTCAGATACGCAGTATTTT.

The chain links TRBV7-3 to TRBJ2-5; 10 bases are a match to TRBD1. After removal of 5 bases from V and 5 bases from J, the junction contained 11 bases not matched to a gene. The CDR3 has 16 residues. Germline CDR1 is SGHTA and CDR2 is FQGTGA. Here the CDR3 DNA reads TGTGCCAGCAGCCTCGGACCGGGACAGGGGAGGGAGACCCAGTACTTC. Its translation: CASSLGPGQGRETQYF.

The chain has TRBV6-1 and TRBJ2-3; 7 nucleotides line up with TRBD1. Germline V lookup: CDR1 MNHNS, CDR2 SASEGT. The CDR3 is 14 amino acids. V dropped 6 bases and J dropped 1; count of bases not matched to a gene: 4. CDR3 in amino acids: CASSSGTGTDTQYF. The CDR3 DNA is TGTGCCAGCAGCTCCGGGACAGGCACAGATACGCAGTATTTT.

This clone turned up a few times. J is TRBJ2-1 and V is TRBV25-1; 8 bases agree with TRBD2. CDR1 and CDR2 from the germline V gene are MGHDK and SYGVNS. V lost 3 bases, J lost 7 bases, and 8 bases stayed unmatched. There are 15 residues in the CDR3. Here the CDR3 reads CASSDDGTRRNEQFF. The DNA for the CDR3 is TGTGCCAGCAGTGATGACGGGACTAGAAGGAATGAGCAGTTCTTC. The variable domain in full, with the rest retrieved from reference TRBV25-1 and TRBJ2-1, is EADIYQTPRYLVIGTGKKITLECSQTMGHDKMYWYQQDPGMELHLIHYSYGVNSTEKGDLSSESTVSRIRTEHFPLTLESARPSHTSQYLCASSDDGTRRNEQFFGPGTRLTVL.

The chain uses TRBV4-1 and TRBJ2-1; TRBD2 agrees at 10 bases. The CDR3 spans 15 residues. V dropped 2 bases and J dropped 10; count of bases not matched to a gene: 8. CDR1 is MGHRA and CDR2 is YSYEKL in the germline V gene. In DNA form, the CDR3 reads TGCGCCAGCAGCCAATGGCTAGCGGGAGCCTGGGAGCAGTTCTTC. It specifies CASSQWLAGAWEQFF.

This sequence joins TRBV5-3 and TRBJ2-1; 9 bases fit TRBD1. TRBV5-3 qualifies as an ORF whose function is uncertain. The CDR3 is 16 residues long. Trimming cost V 5 bases and J 6 bases; bases outside gene matches: 12. DNA for the CDR3: TGTGCCAGAAGGGTAAACAGGGGGCTCTTTCTCAATGAGCAGTTCTTC. Translation gives CARRVNRGLFLNEQFF.

The chain couples TRBV7-2 to TRBJ1-5; TRBD1 matches at 9 bases. The CDR3 length is 16 residues. The germline gives CDR1 SGHTA, CDR2 FQGNSA. V gave up 0 bases and J gave up 7 bases; unmatched junction bases: 7. CDR3 nucleotide sequence: TGTGCCAGCAGCTTAGCGCCCCTCGACAGGGGGCAGCCCCAGCATTTT. It translates to CASSLAPLDRGQPQHF. The entire variable domain, with the rest obtained from reference TRBV7-2 and TRBJ1-5, is as follows: GAGVSQSPSNKVTEKGKDVELRCDPISGHTALYWYRQSLGQGLEFLIYFQGNSAPDKSGLPSDRFSAERTGGSVSTLTIQRTQQEDSAVYLCASSLAPLDRGQPQHFGDGTRLSIL.

The V gene is TRBV29-1, the J gene TRBJ2-2; TRBD2 matches at 13 bases. V lost 7 bases, J lost 6 bases, and 8 bases stayed unmatched. Germline CDR1 and CDR2: SQVTM and ANQGSEA. The CDR3 is 15 residues long. CDR3 in DNA: TGCAGCGCCGTTGGACTAGCGGGAGAGTCCGGGGAGCTGTTTTTT. Protein sequence: CSAVGLAGESGELFF.

Of note for this clone: The junction and the germline gene differ at one end; a read error may be behind it. The gene calls are TRBV12-5 and TRBJ1-1; D not certain. This CDR3 has 16 residues. Germline V gene lookup returns CDR1 LGHNT and CDR2 FRNRAP. The CDR3 sequence is CASGLVMGWGDTKAFF. The DNA for the CDR3 is TGTGCTAGTGGTTTGGTAATGGGCTGGGGAGACACTAAAGCTTTCTTT.

This chain connects TRBV15 to TRBJ1-4, with 9 bases that match TRBD1. V lost 7 bases, J lost 6 bases, and 6 bases stayed unmatched. CDR3 length equals 14 residues. CDR1 LNHNV and CDR2 YYDKDF come from the germline V gene (reference sequence). This CDR3 is CATTRTGGDEKLFF. The CDR3, as DNA: TGTGCCACCACCCGTACAGGGGGCGATGAAAAACTGTTTTTT.

This clone was observed a single time. The chain recombines TRBV9 with TRBJ1-5, with D possibly being TRBD1 (5 bases). The V end lost 3 bases, the J end lost 6 bases, and 16 bases lay between the germline ends. Germline V gene lookup returns CDR1 SGDLS and CDR2 YYNGEE. There are 15 residues in the CDR3. The CDR3 region is CASSAGRDRAQPQHF. CDR3 in DNA: TGTGCCAGCAGCGCCGGGCGGGACCGGGCTCAGCCCCAGCATTTT.

The V call is TRBV28, the J call TRBJ2-7; 7 bases match TRBD1. Germline-derived CDR1 and CDR2 are MDHEN and SYDVKM. The CDR3 is made up of 16 amino acids. The V gene end was trimmed by 6 bases and the J gene end by 2 bases; junction bases not matched to a gene: 13. The CDR3 bases are TGTGCCAGCAGCAGTACCGGGACAGCGCAACCCTACGAGCAGTACTTC. Amino acids: CASSSTGTAQPYEQYF.